This T cell receptor beta chain came from a study of shared clonotypes between healthy human individuals. Overall study findings and caveats: The four-donor shared clonotypes exceeded non-shared clonotypes in generation probability, with non-shared ones scoring lower.

All donors were Caucasian adults living in Nashville, Tennessee. A CD45RA+ naive subset and a CD45RA-negative memory subset were split from CD4+ cells. Sequencing used immunoSEQ multiplex PCR; TCRdb keeps in-frame clones, though not all of them. The repertoire holds about 2 million clones, with 95% as singletons. As concerns this clone: Its cognate antigen is unknown. At one end, the junction sequence differs from germline, possibly due to a read error.

Sequencing was performed on naive CD4+ T cells sorted from blood. Subset indicated: CD45RA+ positively selected. This receptor was taken from a man younger than 35 in good health.

CDR3 amino acids: CASSKIGGASSETQYF. In DNA form, the CDR3 reads TGTGCTAGCAGCAAGATCGGGGGGGCCTCTAGTGAGACCCAGTACTTC. V and J are TRBV7-7 and TRBJ2-5; TRBD2 agrees at 8 bases. This CDR3 has 16 residues. The germline V gene encodes CDR1 SSHAT and CDR2 FNYEAQ (reference sequence).